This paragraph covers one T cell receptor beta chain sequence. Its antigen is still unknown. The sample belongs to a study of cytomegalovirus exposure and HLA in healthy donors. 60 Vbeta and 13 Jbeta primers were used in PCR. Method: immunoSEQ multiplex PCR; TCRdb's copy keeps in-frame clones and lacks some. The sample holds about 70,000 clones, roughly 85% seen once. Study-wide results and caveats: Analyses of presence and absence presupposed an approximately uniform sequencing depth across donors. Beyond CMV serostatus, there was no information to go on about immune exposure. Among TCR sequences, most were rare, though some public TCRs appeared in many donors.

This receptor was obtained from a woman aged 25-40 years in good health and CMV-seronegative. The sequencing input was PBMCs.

The CDR3 DNA follows: TGTGCCAGCAGCTTAGGTCGACAGGGCGGGGATTCACCCCTCCACTTT. It specifies CASSLGRQGGDSPLHF. The genes are TRBV7-2 and TRBJ1-6; 7 bases align to TRBD1. V lost 1 base, J lost 8 bases, and 8 bases stayed unmatched. Germline V lookup: CDR1 SGHTA, CDR2 FQGNSA. The length of the CDR3 is 16 residues. The full variable domain, completed using reference TRBV7-2 and TRBJ1-6, is GAGVSQSPSNKVTEKGKDVELRCDPISGHTALYWYRQSLGQGLEFLIYFQGNSAPDKSGLPSDRFSAERTGGSVSTLTIQRTQQEDSAVYLCASSLGRQGGDSPLHFGNGTRLTVT.